This is a list of T cell receptor beta chains from one sample in a study of T-cell reconstitution after alpha-beta-depleted transplantation in children. TCRdb used MiXCR to reprocess the PCR reads, holding one entry per CDR3 protein. The sample records approximately 640,000 distinct CDR3 sequences, 15% to 20% being singletons. The specimen was PBMCs from the stem cell graft donor, collected from the stem cell graft. These receptors were taken from a human donor who donated a stem cell graft to a child with acute myeloid leukemia. Each CDR3 is given with its conserved first and last residue. D genes are given only for firm matches. Not all rows give a size; the values are once, few, many and, for expanded clones, a class.

clone_size j_call v_call d_call cdr3_nt cdr3_aa
many TRBJ1-1 TRBV10-3 NA TGTGCCATCAGTGAGTACGAGGGATCCACTGAAGCTTTCTTT CAISEYEGSTEAFF
NA TRBJ2-7 TRBV7-9 TRBD1 TGTGCCAGCAGCTTGAATACAGGGGCCTACGAGCAGTACTTC CASSLNTGAYEQYF
NA TRBJ2-7 TRBV7-2 TRBD1 TGTGCCAGCAGCACACGACAGGGCACCTCCTACGAGCAGTACTTC CASSTRQGTSYEQYF
few TRBJ1-1 TRBV7-9 NA TGTGCCAGCACTCTGCGTTTGGCATTGAACACTGAAGCTTTCTTT CASTLRLALNTEAFF
few TRBJ1-1 TRBV7-9 NA TGTGCCAGCAGCATCATTGACATGAACACTGAAGCTTTCTTT CASSIIDMNTEAFF
many TRBJ2-3 TRBV29-1 NA TGCAGCGTTCGGGCGGGGAACACAGATACGCAGTATTTT CSVRAGNTDTQYF
few TRBJ2-7 TRBV12-3/TRBV12-4 NA TGTGCCAGCAGTTTTTTCGCGCGAGAAACCTACGAGCAGTACTTC CASSFFARETYEQYF
many TRBJ1-3 TRBV6-5 NA TGTGCCAGCAGTTACTCAGTTACTGGAAACACCATATATTTT CASSYSVTGNTIYF
NA TRBJ2-7 TRBV20-1 NA TGCAGTGCTGAAGACAGGCCCTCCTACGAGCAGTACTTC CSAEDRPSYEQYF
many TRBJ1-5 TRBV20-1 NA TGCAGTGCTAGAAGGCAGGGCGCCATCGTAAGCAATCAGCCCCAGCATTTT CSARRQGAIVSNQPQHF
many TRBJ2-7 TRBV6-2/TRBV6-3 NA TGTGCCAGCAGTTACGGCGGGGCGCCCTACGAGCAGTACTTC CASSYGGAPYEQYF
NA TRBJ1-1 TRBV29-1 TRBD1 TGCAGCGCTACGGGACAGCAGAACAGTGAAGCTTTCTTT CSATGQQNSEAFF
many TRBJ1-5 TRBV6-5 NA TGTGCCAGCGGTTCAGGGATCCAGCCCCAGCATTTT CASGSGIQPQHF
many TRBJ2-7 TRBV10-3 NA TGTGCCATCACCTCTACAACCACCTACGAGCAGTACTTC CAITSTTTYEQYF
NA TRBJ1-4 TRBV29-1 NA TGCAGCGTTCTACCCTTTACAGGGGAAAAACTGTTTTTT CSVLPFTGEKLFF
few TRBJ1-6 TRBV6-1 NA TGTGCCAGCAGTGACCTTAGCGGGGGATATAATTCACCCCTCCACTTT CASSDLSGGYNSPLHF
many TRBJ1-5 TRBV20-1 TRBD1 TGCAGTGCTCGGGGGACAGGGGGTGGAGGGGACAATCAGCCCCAGCATTTT CSARGTGGGGDNQPQHF
NA TRBJ2-5 TRBV10-2 NA TGCGCCAGCAGCCCCGGACAAACGGAGACCCAGTACTTC CASSPGQTETQYF
few TRBJ1-1 TRBV7-6 TRBD1 TGTGCCAGCATCGGACAGGGAGGCACTGAAGCTTTCTTT CASIGQGGTEAFF
many TRBJ2-5 TRBV29-1 NA TGCAGCTTAAGGGCCCGCGAGACCCAGTACTTC CSLRARETQYF
few TRBJ2-1 TRBV13 TRBD2 TGTGCCAGCAGCTTGCTAGCGGGGTACAATGAGCAGTTCTTC CASSLLAGYNEQFF